These 15 T cell receptor beta chains share one sample of origin, sequenced in a study of shared clonotypes between healthy human individuals. Naive CD8 cells, CD45RO-negative and positively selected for CCR7, excluded terminally differentiated effector memory CD45RA+ cells. Assay used: immunoSEQ multiplex PCR; TCRdb lists only in-frame clones, some missing. The table has about 800,000 clones, 96% seen once; the top ten hold less than 0.25%. What was sequenced was naive CD8+ T cells sorted from blood. The receptors originated from a man aged 25 to 45 in good health.

This chain uses TRBV2 with TRBJ2-1, with 9 positions matching TRBD2. The CDR3 is 14 amino acids. V was clipped by 6 bases and J by 5 bases; unmatched bases: 5. Germline V gene lookup returns CDR1 SNHLY and CDR2 FYNNEI. DNA of the CDR3: TGTGCCAGCAGGGTAGCGGGAGTAAACAATGAGCAGTTCTTC. Translated, it gives CASRVAGVNNEQFF.

The chain uses TRBV29-1 and TRBJ2-7, with 7 bases that match TRBD1. The length of the CDR3 is 13 residues. V lost 6 bases and J lost 1; bases outside the gene matches: 6. The V gene's germline CDR1 is SQVTM and CDR2 ANQGSEA. In DNA form, the CDR3 reads TGCAGCGTGACGGTACAGGGGTCCTACGAGCAGTACTTC. Its translation is CSVTVQGSYEQYF.

The rearrangement joins TRBV27 to TRBJ2-1; D not resolved. This CDR3 spans 11 amino acids. Trimming cost V 5 bases and J 8 bases, with 7 bases left between them. From germline, CDR1 is MNHEY and CDR2 SMNVEV (reference sequence). The CDR3 region is CASSIRDEQFF. CDR3 DNA sequence: TGTGCCAGCAGTATTAGAGATGAGCAGTTCTTC.

The CDR3 loop is CASSPRGYSNQPQHF. The CDR3 DNA reads TGTGCCAGCAGCCCCCGCGGTTATAGCAATCAGCCCCAGCATTTT. This chain uses TRBV5-8 with TRBJ1-5; D is ambiguous. Trimming left V 4 bases short and J 0 bases short, with 11 bases between. This CDR3 region has 15 residues. CDR1 is SGHTS, CDR2 YDEGEE, per germline.

The chain has TRBV29-1 and TRBJ2-1; 12 bases fit TRBD2. Germline CDR1 reads SQVTM; CDR2 reads ANQGSEA. This CDR3 contains 16 residues. Germline trimming cut 5 bases from V and 7 bases from J; bases unmatched to any gene: 12. The chain's CDR3 is CSVFPLGTSGLNEQFF. The CDR3 DNA sequence: TGCAGCGTTTTTCCCCTCGGGACTAGCGGGTTGAATGAGCAGTTCTTC.

This chain's CDR3 is CASSLSAFYEQYF. CDR3 coding DNA: TGTGCCAGCAGTTTATCTGCCTTCTACGAGCAGTACTTC. The chain links TRBV27 to TRBJ2-7; D not resolved. V lost 0 bases, J lost 3 bases, and 6 bases lay in between. CDR3 size: 13 residues. Germline V gives CDR1 MNHEY, CDR2 SMNVEV (reference sequence).

Worth noting for this clone: Other DNA variants within this sample encode the same CDR3. The chain carries TRBV4-1 and TRBJ2-7; D not resolved. Germline assignment: CDR1 MGHRA and CDR2 YSYEKL. Trimming took 1 base from V and 7 from J, leaving 5 bases between them. The length of the CDR3 is 11 residues. CDR3 bases: TGCGCCAGCAGCCAAGGGCGGGAGCAGTACTTC. Its translation is CASSQGREQYF.

V and J are TRBV7-9 and TRBJ2-7; tentatively, D is TRBD1 or TRBD2 (5 bases each). Germline assignment: CDR1 SEHNR and CDR2 FQNEAQ (reference sequence). Trimming cost V 2 bases and J 6 bases, with 17 bases left between them. This CDR3 is built from 15 residues. The CDR3 sequence is CASSLIGAGLGEQYF. CDR3 DNA sequence: TGTGCCAGCAGCTTAATAGGGGCGGGTCTCGGCGAGCAGTACTTC.

The chain has TRBV7-9 and TRBJ2-1; TRBD2 agrees at 8 bases. With V trimmed by 1 base and J by 10 bases, 9 bases remained unmatched. CDR3 length equals 15 residues. Germline V CDR1 and CDR2: SEHNR, FQNEAQ (reference sequence). CDR3 loop: CASSLGSGIVNEQFF. The CDR3 bases are TGTGCCAGCAGCTTAGGTAGCGGGATTGTTAACGAGCAGTTCTTC.

The V gene is TRBV13, the J gene TRBJ2-1; 9 nucleotides align to TRBD1. CDR3 length: 15 residues. Trimming removed 2 bases from V and 5 bases from J; junction bases left unmatched: 4. Germline values: CDR1 PRHDT, CDR2 FYEKMQ (reference sequence). The CDR3 protein is CASSLWDRAHNEQFF. CDR3 coding DNA: TGTGCCAGCAGCTTATGGGACAGGGCCCACAATGAGCAGTTCTTC.

V gene TRBV4-1 combines with J gene TRBJ2-7; D is unresolved. The V gene lost 0 bases and the J gene lost 0 bases, with 3 bases spanning the gap. The CDR3 has 13 residues. The germline V gene has CDR1 MGHRA and CDR2 YSYEKL. The CDR3: CASSQDVSYEQYF. CDR3 nucleotides: TGCGCCAGCAGCCAAGATGTCTCCTACGAGCAGTACTTC.

The chain is built from TRBV5-6 and TRBJ2-1; D call uncertain. With 0 bases removed from V and 10 bases from J, the gap between germline ends came to 8 bases. From germline, CDR1 is SGHDT and CDR2 YYEEEE. This CDR3 spans 12 amino acids. The CDR3 DNA reads as TGTGCCAGCAGCTTGGAACTCCAGGAGCAGTTCTTC. Translation: CASSLELQEQFF.

The chain employs TRBV5-1 and TRBJ1-1; 7 nucleotides align to TRBD1. The J segment lost 6 bases and the V segment lost 4 bases, leaving 3 bases of the junction unmatched. The CDR3 runs to 12 residues. From germline, CDR1 is SGHRS and CDR2 YFSETQ. The CDR3 DNA reads as TGCGCCAGCAGCCGGACAGGCGCTGAAGCTTTCTTT. This gives the protein CASSRTGAEAFF.

DNA for the CDR3: TGTGCCAGCAGCCCCTGGGCAGGGGAGGACACCGGGGAGCTGTTTTTT. Its protein product is CASSPWAGEDTGELFF. The chain recombines TRBV7-6 with TRBJ2-2; either TRBD1 or TRBD2 may supply D (6 bases each). The V gene lost 5 bases and the J gene lost 3 bases, with 16 bases spanning the gap. Germline CDR1 is SGHVS and CDR2 is FNYEAQ. The CDR3 spans 16 residues.

This sequence joins TRBV2 and TRBJ2-7; D may correspond to TRBD1 or TRBD2 (5 bases each). Germline V CDR1 and CDR2: SNHLY, FYNNEI. The CDR3 is 11 residues long. Trimming left V 11 bases short and J 2 bases short, with 10 bases between. Here the CDR3 DNA reads TGTGCCGGGGGAACTACCTACGAGCAGTACTTC. As protein: CAGGTTYEQYF.